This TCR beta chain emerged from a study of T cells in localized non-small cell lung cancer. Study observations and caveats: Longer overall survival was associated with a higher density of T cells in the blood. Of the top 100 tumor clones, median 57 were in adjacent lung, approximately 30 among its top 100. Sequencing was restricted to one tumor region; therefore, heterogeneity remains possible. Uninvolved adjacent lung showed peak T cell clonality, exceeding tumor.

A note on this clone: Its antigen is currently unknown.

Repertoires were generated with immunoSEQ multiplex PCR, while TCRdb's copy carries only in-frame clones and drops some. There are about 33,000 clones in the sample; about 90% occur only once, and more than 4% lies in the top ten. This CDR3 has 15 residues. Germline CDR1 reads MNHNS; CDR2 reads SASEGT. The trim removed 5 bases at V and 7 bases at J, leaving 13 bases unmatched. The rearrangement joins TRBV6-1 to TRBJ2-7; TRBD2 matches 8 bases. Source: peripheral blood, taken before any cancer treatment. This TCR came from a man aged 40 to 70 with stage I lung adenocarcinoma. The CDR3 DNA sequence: TGTGCCAGCAGTTTCCAGGCACGGGAGGGAACGGAGCAGTACTTC. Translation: CASSFQAREGTEQYF.